This T cell receptor (beta chain) was obtained from a study of Graves' ophthalmopathy and Graves' hyperthyroidism (dated by TCRdb to the late 2010s). In the study overall: Peripheral blood samples were taken at the time of initial diagnosis, before any treatment was given. For independent validation, a separate cohort was made up of approximately 19 hyperthyroidism patients plus 17 patients who later progressed from hyperthyroidism to ophthalmopathy. Following sample collection, hyperthyroidism patients were given methimazole at a starting dose of 30 mg daily, and ophthalmopathy patients were given high-dose intravenous methylprednisolone. In total, 135 blood samples were TCR-sequenced: around 42 ophthalmopathy, some 75 hyperthyroidism and approximately 17 hyperthyroidism-to-ophthalmopathy patients. The study used signatures of the TCR beta repertoire to tell Graves' ophthalmopathy apart from Graves' hyperthyroidism and to predict which patients would progress to ophthalmopathy. In more than five hyperthyroidism patients, the T-cell repertoires found in thyroid tissue were compared with those found in blood. To explore V-J signatures distinguishing ophthalmopathy from hyperthyroidism, a discovery set of 100 patients (around 42 ophthalmopathy, over 55 stable hyperthyroidism) was enrolled.

For repertoire sequencing, TCR beta CDR3 regions were amplified from RNA transcripts. A first-round RT-PCR used HTBI primers with the Qiagen OneStep RT-PCR kit, followed by a second-round multiplex PCR, size selection and purification. Sequencing of the libraries was carried out on an Illumina HiSeq2000 in paired-end mode with 100 bp reads. Per the authors' processing: Reads were processed with SOAPnuke, discarding reads with adapters, uncalled bases, mean Phred below 15, or no exact constant-primer or identifier match. High-quality paired reads were merged with COPE v1.2.5. Unique nucleotide sequences were defined as clonotypes and aligned to IMGT TRB V, D and J references using MiTCR v1.1. Analysis was restricted to V-J combinations with a frequency above 0.0001, which covered just over 98% of repertoires. A TCR clonal expansion and chaos score per V-J combination was defined as the ratio of F50 clonal expansion to chaos observed in the TCRdist matrix. Features were reduced by Welch's t-statistics and random forest to approximately 13 V-J combinations, which fed a naive Bayes classifier. The Morisita-Horn index was used to measure how similar the thyroid and blood repertoires were. TCRdb redid the processing of the public reads, applying fastp at Q25 and MiXCR, and retained in-frame beta chains. Duplicate CDR3 protein sequences are folded into a single record with the most common DNA and genes. These V and J calls derive from TCRdb rather than the authors' analysis. The sample table lists about 740,000 distinct CDR3 sequences, 40% of them with a count of one. Around 40% of the sample belongs to the ten largest clones.

Ophthalmopathy patients had moderately to severely active disease, Clinical Activity Score of at least 3, NOSPECS grade of at least 4, and disease duration under 3 months. Patients with other autoimmune diseases, uncontrolled infections, pregnancy or lactation were excluded. Clinical symptoms, serum thyroxine, TRAb, thyroid ultrasound and orbital computed tomography formed the basis of the diagnosis. Using Ficoll-Paque density gradient centrifugation, PBMCs were isolated from 8.5 to 10 ml of fresh peripheral blood. Total RNA was extracted with Trizol reagent and quality-checked on an Agilent 2100 Bioanalyzer. Taken from the germline V gene (reference sequence), the CDR1 and CDR2 loops are DFQATT and SNEGSKA. Clipping removes 7 bases from V and 1 base from J, with 4 as the unmatched junction base count. The CDR3 spans 12 residues, from the cysteine through the phenylalanine. Just the 36-base CDR3 DNA is kept, in frame starting at base 1.

Beyond this particular receptor, the publication reports: Sample size was not statistically predetermined, and group allocation was not concealed from the investigators. Most expanded thyroid clonotypes with frequency above 0.001 were also detected in blood, suggesting blood repertoires may reflect the thyroid immune response. In validation, the model predicted ophthalmopathy progression with about 70% sensitivity and less than 80% specificity; 12 predicted patients were CT-confirmed with GO in a median of about 6.2 months. In cross-validation, the 13-signature model distinguished ophthalmopathy from stable hyperthyroidism with about 90% sensitivity and about 81% specificity, while in the test set the corresponding values were about 80% and 75%.

Remarks on this clonotype: Its target antigen remains unknown. Being one base from a much bigger clone, this may be a read error.

Sample: peripheral blood. The clonotype comes from an adult man with Graves' ophthalmopathy. The receptor chain draws on TRBV20-1 and TRBJ2-7, and TRBD1 aligns with 7 junction nucleotides. DNA sequence: TGCAGTGTTGGGGGACAGTCCTACGAGCAGTACTTC. This codes for CSVGGQSYEQYF.